A selection of T cell receptor beta chains follows, all from one sample in a study of regulatory T cells in long-lasting Graves disease. In TCRdb, the multiplex PCR reads were re-called with MiXCR into one record per CDR3 protein. This table has a few hundred thousand distinct CDR3 sequences, about 17% appearing once. Here the sequenced sample was peripheral blood mononuclear cells (PBMCs), taken at new diagnosis, from a patient treated with antithyroid drugs. The origin of the receptors is a female donor with Graves disease. Each CDR3 is given with its conserved first and last residue. A D gene is named only where the DNA matches it firmly. Some rows mark clone size as missing; the rest say once, few, many or name a class of expanded clone.

J gene	V gene	D gene	clone size	CDR3 protein	CDR3 DNA
TRBJ2-6	TRBV2	TRBD1	-	CASRGTGGGGANVLTF	TGTGCCAGCAGAGGAACAGGGGGCGGCGGGGCCAACGTCCTGACTTTC
TRBJ1-5	TRBV19	-	many	CASSPQGVGNQPQHF	TGTGCCAGTAGTCCACAGGGAGTGGGCAATCAGCCCCAGCATTTT
TRBJ2-2	TRBV19	TRBD1	many	CASPTGDLKGGELFF	TGTGCCAGTCCCACAGGGGATCTGAAGGGCGGGGAGCTGTTTTTT
TRBJ2-5	TRBV20-1	TRBD2	-	CSARDWGAGSETQYF	TGCAGTGCTAGAGATTGGGGAGCGGGAAGCGAGACCCAGTACTTC
TRBJ2-7	TRBV20-1	TRBD1	many	CSANRGESYEQYF	TGCAGTGCCAACAGGGGGGAGTCCTACGAGCAGTACTTC
TRBJ2-1	TRBV20-1	TRBD2	many	CSAPQIAGRETYNEQFF	TGCAGTGCCCCCCAAATAGCGGGAAGGGAAACCTACAATGAGCAGTTCTTC
TRBJ1-1	TRBV20-1	-	many	CSASSSEGLNTEAFF	TGCAGTGCTAGCAGCTCGGAAGGGCTCAACACTGAAGCTTTCTTT
TRBJ2-2	TRBV20-1	TRBD2	once	CSAWTSGNTGELFF	TGCAGTGCTTGGACTAGCGGGAACACCGGGGAGCTGTTTTTT
TRBJ2-7	TRBV19	TRBD1	few	CASGNQGTGTYEQYF	TGTGCCAGTGGTAACCAAGGGACAGGTACCTACGAGCAGTACTTC
TRBJ1-5	TRBV6-9	-	-	CASSYASPGLNQPQHF	TGTGCCAGCAGTTACGCCAGCCCGGGGCTCAATCAGCCCCAGCATTTT
TRBJ2-7	TRBV7-3	-	-	CASSLKDLRQGGYEQYF	TGTGCCAGCAGCTTAAAGGACCTTAGACAGGGAGGCTACGAGCAGTACTTC
TRBJ1-2	TRBV20-1	TRBD1	many	CSARLTGGSLYGYTF	TGCAGTGCTAGACTGACAGGGGGGAGCTTATATGGCTACACCTTC
TRBJ2-7	TRBV20-1	-	many	CSARAPLRAGLYEQYF	TGCAGTGCTAGAGCCCCTTTGCGGGCGGGCCTCTACGAGCAGTACTTC
TRBJ2-7	TRBV19	TRBD1	few	CASSPVRGFAYEQYF	TGTGCCAGTAGCCCTGTCAGGGGGTTCGCCTACGAGCAGTACTTC
TRBJ2-7	TRBV24-1	TRBD2	many	CATGSGSSYEQYF	TGTGCCACCGGTAGCGGGAGCTCCTACGAGCAGTACTTC
TRBJ1-2	TRBV5-1	-	many	CASSLELDYGYTF	TGCGCCAGCAGCCTGGAACTCGACTATGGCTACACCTTC
TRBJ2-5	TRBV9	TRBD1	many	CASSPRTGEETQYF	TGTGCCAGCAGCCCACGGACAGGGGAAGAGACCCAGTACTTC
TRBJ2-1	TRBV10-3	TRBD1	many	CAISERGGDRGVEQFF	TGTGCCATCAGTGAGAGAGGAGGGGACAGGGGAGTTGAGCAGTTCTTC
TRBJ1-2	TRBV29-1	TRBD1	many	CSVEGAFTGGLGYTF	TGCAGCGTTGAAGGCGCTTTTACAGGGGGCTTGGGCTACACCTTC
TRBJ2-7	TRBV25-1	-	once	CARGGVTEHYEQYF	TGTGCCAGAGGGGGGGTGACAGAACACTACGAGCAGTACTTC
TRBJ2-2	TRBV4-1	TRBD1	few	CASSPTFGTANTGELFF	TGCGCCAGCAGCCCCACCTTCGGGACAGCGAACACCGGGGAGCTGTTTTTT
TRBJ1-6	TRBV6-4	-	many	CASRSPGSSYNSPLHF	TGTGCCAGCCGCTCCCCGGGAAGCTCCTATAATTCACCCCTCCACTTT
TRBJ1-4	TRBV30	TRBD1	many	CAWIGTGRNEKLFF	TGTGCCTGGATTGGGACAGGGCGGAATGAAAAACTGTTTTTT
TRBJ2-3	TRBV9	-	many	CASSGAGLADSTDTQYF	TGTGCCAGCAGCGGCGCCGGGCTAGCCGATAGCACAGATACGCAGTATTTT
TRBJ1-5	TRBV19	TRBD1	many	CASGTGDQQPQHF	TGTGCCAGTGGGACAGGGGATCAACAGCCCCAGCATTTT
TRBJ2-3	TRBV10-3	-	many	CAISESWSTFLNTDTQYF	TGTGCCATCAGTGAGTCATGGTCCACGTTCCTAAACACAGATACGCAGTATTTT